This T cell receptor beta chain originates from a study of T cells after somatic rescue of genetic block. V gave up 7 bases and J gave up 5 bases; unmatched junction bases: 8. The germline V gene has CDR1 MNHEY and CDR2 SVGAGI. This CDR3 has 14 residues. Some clones are missing from TCRdb's copy, which holds only in-frame ones; the method was immunoSEQ multiplex PCR. The data hold around 52,000 clones, with approximately 96% observed a single time. The material sequenced was peripheral blood mononuclear cells (PBMCs). The V gene is TRBV6-5, the J gene TRBJ1-1, with 9 bases identical to TRBD1. This clonotype was sampled from a child younger than two. In nucleotides, the CDR3 is TGTGCCAGCACCCTGGACAGGGGTAGGACTGAAGCTTTCTTT. Encoded protein: CASTLDRGRTEAFF.